These 12 T cell receptor beta chains originate from one sample sequenced in a study of shared clonotypes between healthy human individuals. Method: immunoSEQ multiplex PCR; TCRdb's copy keeps in-frame clones and lacks some. The table has about 380,000 clones, just over 95% seen once. Sequenced sample: memory CD8+ T cells sorted from blood. Subset noted: CD45RO+ cells pooled with CCR7-negative TemRA cells. The receptor set was obtained from a man younger than 45 in good health.

The chain links TRBV27 to TRBJ1-1, with D uncertain. CDR1 and CDR2 from the germline V gene are MNHEY and SMNVEV (reference sequence). The V end lost 6 bases, the J end lost 2 bases, and 10 bases lay between the germline ends. There are 13 residues in the CDR3. The CDR3 DNA is TGTGCCAGCAGCTGGACGGTCAACACTGAAGCTTTCTTT. Translated, it gives CASSWTVNTEAFF.

The V and J genes are TRBV5-5 and TRBJ2-2, with 13 bases lining up with TRBD2. With V trimmed by 2 bases and J by 6 bases, 4 bases remained unmatched. The CDR3 is 16 residues long. The germline V gene encodes CDR1 SGHKS and CDR2 YYEKEE (reference sequence). In nucleotides, the CDR3 is TGTGCCAGCAGCTTAACTAGCGGGAGGGCCCCCGGGGAGCTGTTTTTT. This encodes CASSLTSGRAPGELFF.

The table lists this clone with a count of one. The chain combines TRBV7-2 with TRBJ2-7, with D maybe TRBD1 (6 bases). Trimming shortened V by 2 bases and J by 3 bases, and 8 bases separated the two germline ends. This CDR3 region has 13 residues. Germline assignment: CDR1 SGHTA and CDR2 FQGNSA. CDR3 sequence reads: CASSLTGNYEQYF. In DNA, the CDR3 is TGTGCCAGCAGCTTAACAGGGAACTACGAGCAGTACTTC.

The gene calls are TRBV6-6 and TRBJ2-7; D gene unclear. Per the germline V gene, CDR1 is MNHNY and CDR2 is SVGAGI (reference sequence). V lost 6 bases and J lost 9, with 24 bases in between. The CDR3 is 15 amino acids. The CDR3 region is CASRSNSLTFPGQYF. The CDR3 DNA sequence: TGTGCCAGCAGGAGCAATTCCCTTACGTTCCCCGGGCAGTACTTC.

The V gene is TRBV7-9, the J gene TRBJ2-7, with 12 bases identical to TRBD2. J gave up 0 bases and V 5 bases, and 5 bases lay outside the gene matches. The CDR3 extends over 16 amino acids. Germline V gives CDR1 SEHNR, CDR2 FQNEAQ (reference sequence). The DNA for the CDR3 is TGTGCCAGCAGCCGCGGACTAGCGGGGAGCTCCTACGAGCAGTACTTC. Translating it yields CASSRGLAGSSYEQYF.

The chain carries TRBV11-2 and TRBJ2-3; D not resolved. Trimming shortened V by 1 base and J by 0 bases, and 2 bases separated the two germline ends. Germline V gene data show CDR1 as SGHAT and CDR2 as FQNNGV. The CDR3 is made up of 13 amino acids. The CDR3 DNA reads as TGTGCCAGCAGCTTAGGTAGCACAGATACGCAGTATTTT. As protein: CASSLGSTDTQYF.

V gene TRBV29-1 combines with J gene TRBJ2-7; D is undetermined. This CDR3 is 14 amino acids long. Germline V CDR1 and CDR2: SQVTM, ANQGSEA. Trimming left V 2 bases short and J 0 bases short, with 11 bases between. For the CDR3, the DNA is TGCAGCGTTGAATTTATGGCGGACTCCTACGAGCAGTACTTC. It translates to CSVEFMADSYEQYF.

V usage is TRBV7-6 and J usage is TRBJ1-1; 7 bases are a match to TRBD1. Germline lookup yields CDR1 SGHVS and CDR2 FNYEAQ. The CDR3 runs to 18 residues. The ends lost 0 bases at V and 0 bases at J; junction bases unmatched: 10. Written as DNA, the CDR3 is TGTGCCAGCAGCTTAGCTAGGGACAGTTTTATGATGAACACTGAAGCTTTCTTT. It codes for CASSLARDSFMMNTEAFF.

The chain employs TRBV11-2 and TRBJ2-7; tentative D call: TRBD2 (5 bases). The CDR3 is 13 amino acids. The V end was cut by 6 bases, the J end by 4 bases, with 13 bases between. Germline CDR1 and CDR2: SGHAT and FQNNGV. The CDR3 coding sequence is TGTGCCAGCAGTCAGACTCTAGCTTACGAGCAGTACTTC. It yields the protein CASSQTLAYEQYF. Looking up the rest from reference TRBV11-2 and TRBJ2-7 gives the full variable domain: EAGVAQSPRYKIIEKRQSVAFWCNPISGHATLYWYQQILGQGPKLLIQFQNNGVVDDSQLPKDRFSAERLKGVDSTLKIQPAKLEDSAVYLCASSQTLAYEQYFGPGTRLTVT.

The chain uses TRBV28 and TRBJ1-3; 8 positions match TRBD1. Looked up from germline, CDR1 is MDHEN and CDR2 is SYDVKM. The CDR3 consists of 14 residues. The CDR3 coding sequence is TGTTCAACCACGGGACAGGTTTCTGGAAACACCATATATTTT. Encoded protein: CSTTGQVSGNTIYF.

The V gene is TRBV7-9, the J gene TRBJ2-1; possible D gene TRBD2, 6 bases. V lost 5 bases and J lost 4, with 18 bases in between. Per the germline V gene, CDR1 is SEHNR and CDR2 is FQNEAQ (reference sequence). This CDR3 contains 16 residues. CDR3 sequence: CASSPRAGAGYNEQFF. The CDR3 nucleotides read TGTGCCAGCAGCCCCCGGGCAGGCGCGGGGTACAATGAGCAGTTCTTC.

V gene TRBV13 combines with J gene TRBJ2-3; 8 nucleotides line up with TRBD2. CDR3 length: 13 amino acids. V lost 5 bases and J lost 12; bases outside the gene matches: 10. Germline V gene data show CDR1 as PRHDT and CDR2 as FYEKMQ (reference sequence). The CDR3 sequence: CASSSHPSGRQYF. The CDR3 DNA is TGTGCCAGCAGCAGCCACCCCAGCGGGAGACAGTATTTT.